This TCR beta chain is drawn from a study of T cells after yellow fever vaccination (dated by TCRdb to the late 2010s). About the study as a whole: Libraries from fractions with low cell numbers were prepared with the SMART-Seq v4 Ultra Low Input RNA kit. Blood was collected at multiple timepoints before and after primary and secondary immunization, and bulk PBMC replicates and cell subsets were isolated. Two healthy male donors made up the cohort, one aged 18 to 29 years and the other aged 30 to 40 years. Bulk TCR alpha and beta repertoires were sequenced longitudinally to track T-cell clones before and after primary and booster YFV17D yellow fever vaccination. Results the study describes overall, beyond this receptor: The secondary T-cell response was weaker than the primary response but faster, peaking on day 5 instead of day 15. Because abundant contaminating clonotypes from the bulk population could be contained in FACS-sorted repertoires, computational filtering was required. Most clones expanded after primary vaccination (approximately 96% of CD4 and approximately 86% of CD8) were re-detected after the booster, suggesting that broad memory maintenance occurred. The study included only a couple of donors, which limits how far the findings can be generalized. A small share of clonotypes occurred in both CD4 and CD8 compartments, likely arising from convergent recombination.

TCR cDNA was synthesized by 5'RACE template switching, which introduced a universal primer site and unique molecular identifiers. Priming for cDNA synthesis came from both the TCR alpha and TCR beta constant segments. Libraries were amplified in two PCR steps, with sample barcodes and sequencing adapters added in the second step. Sequencing of the libraries was done on either Illumina HiSeq 2500 (2x100 bp) or NovaSeq (2x150 bp). For the original study's pipeline: MIGEC was used to demultiplex reads and collapse the reads into UMI consensus sequences, and MiXCR was used for V(D)J alignment. Vaccine-responding clonotypes were defined with edgeR using replicate PBMC samples, requiring FDR below 0.01 and a log2 fold change above 5 up to day 15. Bulk clonotypes were assigned CD4 or CD8 identity according to which sequenced CD4 or CD8 repertoire held them at higher abundance. TCRdb cleaned the public reads at Q25 with fastp, built clones with MiXCR and kept in-frame beta chains. Here each entry gathers all rows of one CDR3 protein and keeps the most common genes and DNA. The V and J calls follow TCRdb's processing rather than the paper's. For this sample there are approximately 600,000 distinct CDR3 sequences; roughly 12% appear just once. The ten largest clones add up to about 15% of the sample.

The sample holds a few counts of this clonotype. Its antigen has not been determined. No quality values exist for individual bases; no much larger clone is one base distant. The meaning of the sample's treatment or condition label: live attenuated yellow fever vaccine strain. Two biological replicates of bulk PBMCs were collected at each blood-draw timepoint. A standard Ficoll-Paque protocol was used to isolate PBMCs from peripheral blood. RNA was extracted with TriZol from bulk PBMCs, CD4 and CD8 fractions, and dextramer-positive and dextramer-negative fractions. The CDR3 covers 11 residues, taking in both the cysteine and the phenylalanine. The sequence is cut down to CDR3 DNA, 33 bases in frame from base 1. V loses 8 bases of germline sequence and J loses 8 bases, and the interval between the two ends is 12 bases. CDR1 and CDR2 (SEHNR, FQNEAQ) derive from the germline V gene (reference sequence).

Recombination connected TRBV7-9 to TRBJ1-1, with the D gene not clear enough to name. The specimen was PBMCs, collected on the day of the yellow fever booster vaccination. The TCR was taken from a man aged 30 to 45 who received the YFV17D yellow fever vaccine. The DNA sequence follows: TGTGCCAGCGGGTTGGCAGAGGAAGCTTTCTTT. Translated, this is CASGLAEEAFF.